In this sample, the clone carrying this T cell receptor (beta chain) turned up once. This entry belongs to a study of CD8 T cells in Susac syndrome. From blood CD8+ and CD4+ T cells, TCR beta sequences were generated. RNA, at about 0.5 to 1 ug, was reverse transcribed with random hexamers. Amplification of the TCR beta CDR3 was carried out by immunoSEQ multiplex PCR, which spanned a total of 54 Vbeta and 13 Jbeta segments. TCRdb redid the calling of the immunoSEQ multiplex PCR reads with MiXCR, one entry per CDR3 protein. The table includes about 25,000 distinct CDR3 sequences, roughly 92% detected once. V was trimmed by 6 bases and J by 1 base, leaving 18 bases between them. The CDR3 contains 17 residues. Germline loops: CDR1 MNHEY, CDR2 SVGEGT.

V and J are TRBV6-2 or TRBV6-3 and TRBJ2-2; D is perhaps TRBD1 (6 bases). Material for sequencing was CD8+ T cells from PBMCs. The source is a human donor in good health. CDR3 loop: CASSRTGSRGNTGELFF. DNA for the CDR3: TGTGCCAGCAGCCGCACAGGGTCGCGAGGGAACACCGGGGAGCTGTTTTTT.